This T cell receptor beta chain was sequenced during a study of T cells after yellow fever vaccination (dated by TCRdb to about 2019). A note on the overall study: The SMART-Seq v4 Ultra Low Input RNA kit was used to prepare libraries from fractions with low cell numbers. To track T-cell clones before and after primary and booster YFV17D yellow fever vaccination, bulk TCR alpha and beta repertoires were sequenced longitudinally. Two healthy male donors, one aged 18 to 30 and one aged 30 to 40 years, were included in the cohort. Bulk PBMC replicates and cell subsets were isolated from blood drawn at multiple timepoints before and after both primary and secondary immunization.

Overall results and qualifications from the work: Computational filtering was required because FACS-sorted repertoires could contain abundant contaminating clonotypes from the bulk population. Only two donors were included in the study, so the extent to which the findings can be generalized is limited. The secondary T-cell response was weaker than the primary response but faster, peaking on day 5 instead of day 15. Most clones expanded after primary vaccination were re-detected after the booster (around 96% of CD4 and 80% to 90% of CD8), suggesting broad memory maintenance. A small share of clonotypes was detected in both CD4 and CD8 compartments, with the overlap likely arising from convergent recombination.

This clonotype occurred many times. Its cognate antigen has yet to be identified. Per-nucleotide qualities are absent, and no much larger clonotype sits a single base away. CDR3 length: 13 amino acids, cysteine to phenylalanine. The read is trimmed to its CDR3 DNA, 39 bases read in frame from base 1. The germline V gene gives CDR1 as MNHNS and CDR2 as SASEGT. V loses 5 bases, J loses 4 bases, and the germline ends lie 11 bases apart. What the treatment or condition label conveys for this sample: live attenuated yellow fever vaccine strain. At every blood-draw timepoint, two biological replicates of bulk PBMCs were collected. PBMCs were isolated from peripheral blood using a standard Ficoll-Paque protocol. TriZol was used to extract RNA from bulk PBMCs, from CD4 and CD8 fractions, and from dextramer-positive and dextramer-negative fractions. Synthesis of TCR cDNA relied on 5'RACE template switching, a step that introduced a universal primer site along with unique molecular identifiers. Priming for cDNA synthesis came from both the TCR alpha and TCR beta constant segments. Libraries were amplified in two PCR steps, with sample barcodes and sequencing adapters added in the second step. Libraries were sequenced on Illumina HiSeq 2500 (2x100 bp) or NovaSeq (2x150 bp). The paper's processing steps were these. MIGEC handled demultiplexing of reads and collapsing into UMI consensus sequences, while MiXCR performed V(D)J alignment. Vaccine-responding clonotypes were identified with edgeR using replicate PBMC samples, with FDR below 0.01 and a log2 fold change above 5 up to day 15 being required. Each bulk clonotype received a CD4 or CD8 identity based on whether the sequenced CD4 or CD8 repertoire contained that clonotype at higher abundance. TCRdb ran its own pipeline on the public reads, namely fastp trimming at Q25 and MiXCR clone calling, and kept in-frame beta chains. Every CDR3 protein is listed once, alongside the most common genes and DNA of its rows. The V and J calls reflect TCRdb's pipeline rather than the authors' work. The sample contains around 340,000 distinct CDR3 sequences, roughly 8.7% of them found a single time. The ten largest account for about 20% of the sample.

This sequence was found in a man younger than 30 who received the YFV17D yellow fever vaccine. The sequenced sample was PBMCs, obtained on the day of the first yellow fever vaccination. The rearranged chain carries TRBV6-1 and TRBJ1-2; the D gene lacks a confident call. The CDR3 region has the sequence CASSKAQIYGYTF. The DNA reads TGTGCCAGCAGTAAGGCCCAAATCTATGGCTACACCTTC.